Only a few counts were recorded for the clone carrying this T cell receptor beta chain. Its antigen is currently unknown. V shed 2 bases and J shed 0 bases, with 8 bases lying between them. This CDR3 contains 15 residues. Germline CDR1 is MNHNY and CDR2 is SVGAGI (reference sequence). This sample was taken from a study of T cell repertoires in cytomegalovirus infection. Study-level information: A matching HLA type, together with CMV infection, was signaled by public TCR beta signatures.

One entry per CDR3 protein, called by TCRdb with MiXCR from the reads. The data contain 640,000 or so distinct CDR3 sequences, approximately 33% of them singletons. Study outcomes and limitations: The cumulative frequency of public TCR beta families identified carriers of CMV plus the relevant HLA. Clonotypes of TCR beta that were HLA-C-restricted and CMV-specific dominated the ex vivo response.

Sample: cultured PBMCs, taken from culture after CMV antigen stimulation. The V call is TRBV6-6, the J call TRBJ1-5; D might be TRBD1 (5 bases). The source of this sequence is a human donor in good health (CMV status not recorded). Some clones in this sample may be carry-over from other donors' samples. The CDR3 is CASSYRGFSNQPQHF. Here the CDR3 DNA reads TGTGCCAGCAGTTACAGGGGATTTAGCAATCAGCCCCAGCATTTT.